This is a list of T cell receptor beta chains from one sample in a study of metastatic and nonmetastatic thyroid tumors. TCRdb used MiXCR to call clones anew from the PCR reads. The sample has more than 50,000 clones; approximately 22% are singletons. The sequenced sample was blood. The receptors derive from a female donor with papillary thyroid cancer or a benign thyroid nodule (not recorded which). Some clones in this sample may be carry-over from other donors' samples. CDR3s leave out the opening cysteine and the closing phenylalanine or tryptophan. A D gene is named only where the DNA matches it firmly.

TRBV30	TRBJ2-5	.	AWSGTLQETQY
TRBV2	TRBJ1-2	.	ASRLGGGGGYT
TRBV9	TRBJ1-5	.	ASSVGSNQPQH
TRBV20-1	TRBJ2-3	TRBD2	SARVGLAGGPETDTQY
TRBV3-1	.	TRBD2	ASSTTSGRVDDQF
TRBV7-2	TRBJ1-1	.	ASSSRDTRLTEAF
TRBV20-1	TRBJ2-7	TRBD2	SAIDIWASGRYGEQY
TRBV6-1	TRBJ2-1	.	AATDLLNNEQF
TRBV14	TRBJ2-1	TRBD2	ASSLTVGLAYNEQF
TRBV24-1	TRBJ2-3	TRBD2	ATSDYGRESTDTQY
TRBV15	TRBJ2-1	TRBD1	ATSTWSRGINEQF
TRBV9	TRBJ2-2	.	ASSASTGGDTGELF
TRBV29-1	TRBJ2-7	TRBD1	SANRGDEQY
TRBV29-1	TRBJ1-5	.	SVATGQRNQPQH
TRBV18	TRBJ1-1	.	ASSRSDTEAF
TRBV5-1	TRBJ1-1	.	ASRLSGMNTEAF
TRBV7-9	TRBJ2-7	TRBD2	ASSQQAGETYEQY
TRBV11-2	TRBJ2-7	.	ASSHEQGSEYEQY
TRBV7-9	TRBJ1-3	.	ASSPGFGNTIY
TRBV28	TRBJ2-7	.	ASRRDYEQY
TRBV5-1	TRBJ2-6	.	ASRGVGANVLT
TRBV11-1	TRBJ2-2	.	ASSLRGASVNTGELF
TRBV4-1	TRBJ2-7	.	ASSHPGLYEQY
TRBV29-1	TRBJ1-3	.	SVQERDTIY
TRBV20-1	TRBJ1-5	.	SARENHKNQPQH
TRBV12-3/TRBV12-4	TRBJ2-3	TRBD1	ASSPDRGTDTQY
TRBV5-1	TRBJ1-2	TRBD1	ASSLVSGGRGYT
TRBV5-1	TRBJ1-2	TRBD1	ASSLVGDRGTTNYGYT
TRBV3-1	TRBJ2-1	.	ASSPIGNEQF
TRBV12-3/TRBV12-4	TRBJ2-1	TRBD1	ASTAPGQVNNEQF
TRBV28	TRBJ2-7	.	ASSLLAPGEQY
TRBV27	TRBJ1-1	.	ASSLGYGNTEAF
TRBV11-3	TRBJ2-2	.	ASSLETGGELF
TRBV20-1	TRBJ2-3	TRBD2	SARDLLAGGPSPDTQY
TRBV11-2	TRBJ1-1	TRBD1	ASSRQGNTEAF
TRBV7-6	TRBJ2-3	.	ASSYTRSDTQY
TRBV18	TRBJ2-5	.	ASLPGRQETQY
TRBV6-2/TRBV6-3	TRBJ2-2	TRBD1	ASSYDGTGSGELF
TRBV11-2	TRBJ2-7	TRBD2	ASSFGLAGYEQY
TRBV12-3/TRBV12-4	TRBJ2-7	.	ASKQGSYEQY
TRBV28	TRBJ2-6	.	ASSLGITGANVLT
TRBV28	TRBJ2-7	TRBD1	ASSWGQYEQY
TRBV30	TRBJ1-5	.	AWSQDDQPQH
TRBV20-1	TRBJ1-2	.	SAPHRGAMDGYT
TRBV6-1	TRBJ1-6	.	ASRGTWFSPLH
TRBV20-1	TRBJ1-2	TRBD1	SARSPTGFGYT
TRBV10-3	TRBJ1-3	.	AISESRIILARNTIY
TRBV6-1	TRBJ2-7	.	ASLDKSYEQY
TRBV6-1	TRBJ2-7	TRBD2	ASGGTSVIYEQY
TRBV9	TRBJ2-7	TRBD1	ASSVTTTGVSEQY
TRBV11-1	TRBJ2-1	.	ASSLICSVGMGYNEQF
TRBV5-6	TRBJ1-4	.	ASSLGQPNEKLF
TRBV3-1	TRBJ1-2	TRBD1	ASTDRDRGGYT